This TCR beta chain was captured in a study of shared clonotypes between healthy human individuals. Study-wide results and limits: Some clonotypes were shared by all four sorted-subset donors, while others were not shared. The non-shared ones had lower generation probabilities than the shared ones. The authors sampled blood alone, and tissue repertoires likely differ. Between a handful of donors, naive CD4 clonotypes were shared at a level of around 4.8%.

With regard to this clone: No antigen is known for it.

V was shortened by 3 bases and J by 3 bases, with 11 bases between the two germline ends. The CDR3 consists of 14 residues. Germline V CDR1 and CDR2: MNHEY, SVGAGI. Here immunoSEQ multiplex PCR was the method, and the copy in TCRdb shows in-frame clones only, minus some. The table shows roughly 1,600,000 clones, with 97% to 99% occurring only once. The chain combines TRBV6-5 with TRBJ1-2, with D unclear. The receptor's source is a man younger than 40 in good health. Sequenced: naive CD4+ T cells sorted from blood. Subset reported: CD45RA+ positively selected. The CDR3 nucleotides are TGTGCCAGCAGTTATGGCGGGGATGACTATGGCTACACCTTC. Its protein product is CASSYGGDDYGYTF.